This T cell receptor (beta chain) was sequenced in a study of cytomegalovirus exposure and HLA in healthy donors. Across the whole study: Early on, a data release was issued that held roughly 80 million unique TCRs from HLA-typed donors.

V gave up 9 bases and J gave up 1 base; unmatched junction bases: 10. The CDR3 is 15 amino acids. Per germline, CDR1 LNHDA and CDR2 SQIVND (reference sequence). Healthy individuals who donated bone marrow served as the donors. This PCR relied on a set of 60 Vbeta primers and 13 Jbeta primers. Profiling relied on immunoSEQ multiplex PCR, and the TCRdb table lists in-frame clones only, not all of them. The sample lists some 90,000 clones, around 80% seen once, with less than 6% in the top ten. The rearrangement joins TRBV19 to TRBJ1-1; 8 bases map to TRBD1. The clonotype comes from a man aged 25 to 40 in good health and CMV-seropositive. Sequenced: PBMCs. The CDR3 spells CASSDTDRGNTEAFF. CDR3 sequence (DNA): TGTGCCAGCTCAGATACAGACAGGGGGAACACTGAAGCTTTCTTT.